Given below is one TCR beta chain in context. The data are from a study of blood T cell repertoires in COVID-19. Overall study: Material from acute and convalescent COVID-19 was sourced from the United States, Italy and Spain. T cells, B-cell-depleted T cells, or PBMCs supplied cDNA or gDNA.

The CDR3 runs 13 residues. In germline, CDR1 is KGHDR, CDR2 SFDVKD. The ends were cut back, 8 bases at V and 8 bases at J, with 14 bases in the middle. As processed by the authors: Reference gene primers were amplified, and this amplification served to estimate nucleated cell counts. The repertoire was sequenced with immunoSEQ multiplex PCR; TCRdb's copy has only in-frame clones and lacks some. D and trimming were read from the DNA, whereas the V and J calls and clone size are those reported in that table. Among 180,000 or so clones, about 87% were seen once, and the ten largest hold around 2.3%. The V and J genes are TRBV24-1 and TRBJ1-4, with D possibly TRBD1 on 5 matching bases. Material: peripheral blood. The sequence came from a man aged 35-49 years with active or convalescent COVID-19. CDR3 in amino acids: CATNGGKDEKLFF. The CDR3 DNA reads TGTGCCACCAATGGGGGGAAGGACGAAAAACTGTTTTTT.